The 6 T cell receptor beta chains presented below share a single source sample, sequenced in a study of cytomegalovirus exposure and HLA in healthy donors. PCR used 60 Vbeta primers and 13 Jbeta primers. Assay used: immunoSEQ multiplex PCR; TCRdb lists only in-frame clones, some missing. Counted here are around 180,000 clones, approximately 80% occurring once; the ten biggest clones make up around 5%. Input material: PBMCs. The source of these receptors is a man aged 18 to 29 in good health and CMV-seronegative.

The CDR3 here is CASSARGRPYNEQFF. DNA for the CDR3: TGTGCCAGCAGTGCGCGCGGGCGACCCTACAATGAGCAGTTCTTC. This chain uses TRBV2 with TRBJ2-1, with D tentatively TRBD2 (5 bases). V dropped 4 bases and J dropped 2 bases, with 12 bases sitting between them. The CDR3 consists of 15 residues. The germline CDR1 and CDR2 sequences are SNHLY and FYNNEI.

This clone showed up just once. V is TRBV6-1 and J is TRBJ2-1, with D maybe TRBD1 (5 bases). CDR1 and CDR2 (germline): MNHNS, SASEGT. The V gene lost 1 base and the J gene lost 5 bases, with 18 bases spanning the gap. This CDR3 spans 17 amino acids. CDR3 nucleotides: TGTGCCAGCAGTGAAGGGCGTTGGACAACTATTAACAATGAGCAGTTCTTC. As protein: CASSEGRWTTINNEQFF.

The chain uses TRBV28 and TRBJ2-6; no definite D call. The length of the CDR3 is 15 residues. The V gene's germline CDR1 is MDHEN and CDR2 SYDVKM. V was cut by 6 bases and J by 0 bases, with 9 bases left in between. CDR3 bases: TGTGCCAGCAGCCCCGACATCTCTGGGGCCAACGTCCTGACTTTC. It encodes CASSPDISGANVLTF.

The genes are TRBV19 and TRBJ2-5; TRBD2 matches 12 bases. This CDR3 region has 14 residues. The junction had 4 bases not matched to a gene; V was cut back by 6 bases and J by 5 bases. The germline gives CDR1 LNHDA, CDR2 SQIVND (reference sequence). The CDR3 nucleotides are TGTGCCAGTAGACTAGCGGGAGGAGGCGAGACCCAGTACTTC. Encoded protein: CASRLAGGGETQYF.

The chain has TRBV28 and TRBJ1-2; TRBD1 matches at 7 bases. The CDR3 has 15 residues. The germline V gene has CDR1 MDHEN and CDR2 SYDVKM. V lost 6 bases and J lost 4; bases outside the gene matches: 11. CDR3 in DNA: TGTGCCAGCAGCTCCCTGAACAGGGGCCCCTATGGCTACACCTTC. It translates to CASSSLNRGPYGYTF.

CDR3: CATPTGVNGYTF. CDR3 in DNA: TGTGCCACACCTACAGGGGTAAATGGCTACACCTTC. The V call is TRBV25-1, the J call TRBJ1-2, with 7 bases aligning to TRBD1. The germline gives CDR1 MGHDK, CDR2 SYGVNS. This CDR3 is 12 amino acids long. V lost 10 bases and J lost 6; bases outside the gene matches: 8.